These 6 T cell receptor beta chains came from one sample sequenced in a study of blood T cell repertoires in COVID-19. TCRdb keeps only in-frame clones here, not all; method: immunoSEQ multiplex PCR. The sample carries around 130,000 clones, 82% recorded once. Sequencing was done on a sample of peripheral blood. Receptor source: a woman in her 70s with acute or convalescent COVID-19.

The V call is TRBV11-3, the J call TRBJ1-1; the D gene is possibly TRBD1 (6 bases). V was trimmed by 5 bases and J by 5 bases, leaving 15 bases between them. Germline V CDR1 and CDR2: SGHNT, YENEEA. The CDR3 is 14 amino acids. In DNA, the CDR3 is TGTGCCAGCAGCCGCGGACAGTGGGGAACTGAAGCTTTCTTT. Translating it yields CASSRGQWGTEAFF.

This clone was seen a few times. The chain links TRBV4-1 to TRBJ1-1; D is unresolved. The CDR3 totals 14 residues. V dropped 0 bases and J dropped 6 bases, with 11 bases sitting between them. Germline CDR1 MGHRA, CDR2 YSYEKL. The CDR3 DNA follows: TGCGCCAGCAGCCAAGATCCAGAGGGCGCTGAAGCTTTCTTT. Residues: CASSQDPEGAEAFF.

The chain carries TRBV6-5 and TRBJ1-1, with 10 bases matching TRBD1. Germline CDR1 is MNHEY and CDR2 is SVGAGI. The CDR3 extends over 14 amino acids. V lost 10 bases to trimming and J lost 0 bases; unmatched junction nucleotides: 5. CDR3 coding DNA: TGTGCCATCAAGACAGGGGGCGTGAACACTGAAGCTTTCTTT. Amino acids: CAIKTGGVNTEAFF.

The chain links TRBV4-3 to TRBJ2-3, with D possibly being TRBD2 (6 bases). The CDR3 length is 14 residues. The V gene's germline CDR1 is LGHNA and CDR2 YSLEER. V lost 4 bases to trimming and J lost 1 base, with 9 bases between them. Here the CDR3 reads CASSPQRGTDTQYF. CDR3 nucleotide sequence: TGCGCCAGCAGCCCCCAGCGGGGCACAGATACGCAGTATTTT.

The rearrangement uses TRBV5-1 and TRBJ2-5; 9 bases fit TRBD2. This CDR3 region has 17 residues. In germline, CDR1 is SGHRS, CDR2 YFSETQ. Trimming at V came to 0 bases and at J to 2 bases, leaving 8 bases not matched to a gene. CDR3 coding DNA: TGCGCCAGCAGCTTGGCGTCTAGCGGGGACCCGCAAGAGACCCAGTACTTC. Its protein is CASSLASSGDPQETQYF.

The rearrangement uses TRBV5-1 and TRBJ1-1; D is perhaps TRBD1 (6 bases). The length of the CDR3 is 15 residues. Trimming shortened V by 1 base and J by 2 bases, and 12 bases separated the two germline ends. Germline CDR1 and CDR2: SGHRS and YFSETQ. The chain's CDR3 is CASSLSRGANTEAFF. The CDR3 DNA sequence: TGCGCCAGCAGCTTGTCTCGGGGGGCTAACACTGAAGCTTTCTTT.